This entry lists 29 T cell receptor beta chains sequenced from one sample in a study of blood T cells in healthy people across ages. Through a sample-barcoded 5' primer and a J-beta primer mix, a second PCR was run for roughly 7 to 12 cycles. TCRdb passed the 5' RACE reads through MiXCR, listing each CDR3 protein once. This sample carries around 1.5 million distinct CDR3 sequences, about 40% of them seen once, and the ten largest clones take 7.9%. Sample: blood. Receptors were obtained from a young woman in good health.

As regards this clonotype: Germline and junction disagree at one end, which may indicate a read error. The chain employs TRBV6-5 and TRBJ2-7, with 12 bases fitting TRBD2. Germline CDR1 reads MNHEY; CDR2 reads SVGAGI. CDR3 length: 16 residues. The CDR3 here is CASSYTLAGGQYVQYF. The DNA for the CDR3 is TGTGCCAGCAGTTACACCCTAGCGGGAGGGCAGTACGTGCAGTACTTC.

V gene TRBV20-1 combines with J gene TRBJ2-3, with TRBD2 matching over 7 bases. Germline V gives CDR1 DFQATT, CDR2 SNEGSKA (reference sequence). Losses at the gene ends were 0 bases for V and 2 bases for J; bases not matched to a gene: 5. The CDR3 runs 15 residues. The CDR3 region has the DNA TGCAGTGCTAGAGAGGGGGGGGTTCCCACAGATACGCAGTATTTT. It is translated as CSAREGGVPTDTQYF.

This clonotype turned up a few times. V usage is TRBV5-1 and J usage is TRBJ2-1; a weak D match, TRBD2 (5 bases). The CDR3 is 13 amino acids. V was pared by 4 bases and J by 3 bases, with 8 bases between. Germline V lookup: CDR1 SGHRS, CDR2 YFSETQ. The CDR3: CASSSRDYNEQFF. DNA of the CDR3: TGCGCCAGCAGCAGCCGGGACTACAATGAGCAGTTCTTC.

The rearrangement links TRBV27 to TRBJ2-7; 9 bases map to TRBD2. V trimming: 3 bases; J trimming: 7 bases; junction bases outside the gene matches: 10. This CDR3 has 15 amino acids. Germline V gives CDR1 MNHEY, CDR2 SMNVEV (reference sequence). The CDR3 sequence is CASSFTASGANEQYF. The CDR3 DNA sequence: TGTGCCAGCAGTTTTACTGCTAGCGGGGCAAATGAGCAGTACTTC.

This chain uses TRBV20-1 with TRBJ2-7, with 8 bases fitting TRBD1. Germline assignment: CDR1 DFQATT and CDR2 SNEGSKA (reference sequence). Germline trimming cut 3 bases from V and 4 bases from J; bases unmatched to any gene: 11. This CDR3 is 15 amino acids long. The CDR3 DNA is TGCAGTGCTAGGGAGGCCACAGGGGGTGGATACGAGCAGTACTTC. This sequence encodes CSAREATGGGYEQYF.

This clonotype has a handful of counts. The V gene is TRBV5-1, the J gene TRBJ2-5, with TRBD1 identical over 9 bases. Germline V gene lookup returns CDR1 SGHRS and CDR2 YFSETQ. The CDR3 has 19 amino acids. The V segment lost 2 bases and the J segment 2 bases; nucleotides outside the gene matches: 16. CDR3: CASSFINRGLRDSQETQYF. The CDR3 DNA reads as TGCGCCAGCAGCTTTATCAACAGGGGGCTCCGGGACTCTCAAGAGACCCAGTACTTC.

V gene TRBV7-9 combines with J gene TRBJ1-2; D is unclear. The CDR3 has 14 amino acids. CDR1 and CDR2 (germline): SEHNR, FQNEAQ (reference sequence). The germline V and J ends were trimmed by 2 bases and 2 bases, with 9 bases remaining between them. This chain's CDR3 is CASSLYDSNYGYTF. In DNA form, the CDR3 reads TGTGCCAGCAGCTTATACGATAGCAACTATGGCTACACCTTC. Filled out from reference TRBV7-9 and TRBJ1-2, the complete variable domain reads DTGVSQNPRHKITKRGQNVTFRCDPISEHNRLYWYRQTLGQGPEFLTYFQNEAQLEKSRLLSDRFSAERPKGSFSTLEIQRTEQGDSAMYLCASSLYDSNYGYTFGSGTRLTVV.

V is TRBV3-1 and J is TRBJ2-1; 11 nucleotides match TRBD2. This CDR3 region has 16 residues. Germline-derived CDR1 and CDR2 are LGHDT and YNNKEL (reference sequence). The J segment lost 4 bases and the V segment lost 4 bases, leaving 6 bases of the junction unmatched. CDR3 nucleotide sequence: TGTGCCAGCAGCCCAGCCGGGACTAGCGGATACAATGAGCAGTTCTTC. Translating it yields CASSPAGTSGYNEQFF.

The V and J genes are TRBV6-5 and TRBJ2-3; no clear D gene. The CDR3 contains 16 residues. V was trimmed by 6 bases and J by 1 base, leaving 17 bases between them. Germline V lookup: CDR1 MNHEY, CDR2 SVGAGI. CDR3 nucleotide sequence: TGTGCCAGCAGCCCCCTATGGGCTGGGGGCACAGATACGCAGTATTTT. Translating it yields CASSPLWAGGTDTQYF.

The V gene is TRBV2, the J gene TRBJ2-3, with 7 bases fitting TRBD2. CDR1 SNHLY and CDR2 FYNNEI come from the germline V gene. The CDR3 has 13 amino acids. The V and J ends lost 8 bases and 6 bases, in that order; junction bases with no gene match: 8. DNA of the CDR3: TGTGCCAGCGGCCAGCGGGGTGGTGATACGCAGTATTTT. As protein: CASGQRGGDTQYF.

V and J are TRBV14 and TRBJ2-3; 13 positions match TRBD2. With V trimmed by 4 bases and J by 2 bases, 18 bases remained unmatched. The CDR3 is made up of 21 amino acids. Germline lookup yields CDR1 SGHDN and CDR2 FVKESK. As DNA, the CDR3 is TGTGCCAGCAGCCCCCTCGGCGCGTGGACTAGCGGGGGTCGCCACACAGATACGCAGTATTTT. It translates to CASSPLGAWTSGGRHTDTQYF.

Notes on this clonotype: An end of the junction does not agree with germline; a read error may underlie this. This chain links TRBV6-2 or TRBV6-3 with TRBJ2-1; D uncertain. The CDR3 consists of 12 residues. CDR1 is MNHEY, CDR2 SVGEGT, per germline. CDR3 nucleotides: TGTGCCAGCAGTTATTCGACGGAGATGCAGTCCTTC. Its translation is CASSYSTEMQSF.

The gene calls are TRBV12-3 or TRBV12-4 and TRBJ2-7; TRBD1 might be the D (6 bases). The CDR3 is made up of 16 amino acids. Between the trimmed V and J ends, which lost 5 bases and 6 bases, there was a span of 23 bases. CDR3 sequence reads: CASSPRLTGYPREQYF. CDR3 coding DNA: TGTGCCAGCAGTCCCCGGTTAACAGGGTACCCTCGCGAGCAGTACTTC.

This clonotype was counted at least ten times. The chain joins TRBV29-1 to TRBJ2-3; the D is unclear. V lost 4 bases and J lost 0, with 11 bases in between. CDR1 and CDR2 from the germline V gene are SQVTM and ANQGSEA. This CDR3 is built from 14 residues. The DNA for the CDR3 is TGCAGCGTTGTCAAGGGCTCTAGCACAGATACGCAGTATTTT. This gives the protein CSVVKGSSTDTQYF.

The gene calls are TRBV29-1 and TRBJ1-2; D is undetermined. The V gene lost 6 bases and the J gene lost 4 bases, with 15 bases spanning the gap. CDR3 size: 13 residues. The germline gives CDR1 SQVTM, CDR2 ANQGSEA. CDR3 in amino acids: CSVYGGSAYGYTF. The CDR3 DNA sequence: TGCAGCGTCTACGGTGGGTCCGCCTATGGCTACACCTTC. Full variable domain (rest looked up from reference TRBV29-1 and TRBJ1-2): SAVISQKPSRDICQRGTSLTIQCQVDSQVTMMFWYRQQPGQSLTLIATANQGSEATYESGFVIDKFPISRPNLTFSTLTVSNMSPEDSSIYLCSVYGGSAYGYTFGSGTRLTVV.

The chain uses TRBV6-1 and TRBJ2-5, with D perhaps TRBD2 (7 bases). The CDR3 length is 15 residues. Trimming took off 6 bases at V and 4 bases at J, with 18 bases between the two ends. Germline CDR1 MNHNS, CDR2 SASEGT. CDR3: CASSDKGGRGETQYF. CDR3 nucleotide sequence: TGTGCCAGCAGCGACAAGGGGGGGAGAGGAGAGACCCAGTACTTC.

The chain joins TRBV27 to TRBJ2-1; 7 nucleotides line up with TRBD2. The CDR3 extends over 13 amino acids. V was clipped by 8 bases and J by 10 bases; unmatched bases: 11. Germline V lookup: CDR1 MNHEY, CDR2 SMNVEV (reference sequence). The CDR3 reads CASGRESSYEQFF. The DNA for the CDR3 is TGTGCCAGCGGGCGGGAGAGCTCCTACGAGCAGTTCTTC.

As concerns this clonotype: One end of the junction is discordant with germline, which a read error may explain. The chain links TRBV7-8 to TRBJ1-2; D uncertain. This CDR3 spans 16 amino acids. Germline CDR1 SGHVS, CDR2 FQNEAQ. The DNA for the CDR3 is TGTGCCAGCAGCTTAGGGTCTCCAGGCTCTAACTATGGCTGCACCTTC. Its translation: CASSLGSPGSNYGCTF.

This clonotype was counted only a few times. The chain has TRBV29-1 and TRBJ2-1; no reliable D call. CDR1 is SQVTM and CDR2 is ANQGSEA in the germline V gene. Trimming shortened V by 3 bases and J by 10 bases, and 10 bases separated the two germline ends. The CDR3 is made up of 11 amino acids. This CDR3 is CSVEERVEQFF. DNA for the CDR3: TGCAGCGTTGAGGAGCGAGTAGAGCAGTTCTTC.

The chain recombines TRBV6-4 with TRBJ1-2; D not resolved. With 0 bases removed from V and 8 bases from J, the gap between germline ends came to 22 bases. Germline loops: CDR1 MRHNA, CDR2 SNTAGT. The CDR3 contains 17 residues. The CDR3 loop reads CASSDSAGRGLTGGYTF. The CDR3 bases are TGTGCCAGCAGTGACTCGGCGGGTAGAGGGCTAACTGGGGGCTACACCTTC.

This clonotype has just a few counts. This CDR3 reads CSGGQGDTEAFF. The CDR3 coding sequence is TGCAGCGGTGGACAGGGAGATACTGAAGCTTTCTTT. The rearrangement uses TRBV29-1 and TRBJ1-1; 8 positions agree with TRBD1. The CDR3 runs to 12 residues. Germline-derived CDR1 and CDR2 are SQVTM and ANQGSEA. V shed 7 bases and J 5 bases; nucleotides not matched to a gene: 6.

The chain links TRBV24-1 to TRBJ1-2; no clear D. The germline gives CDR1 KGHDR, CDR2 SFDVKD. The CDR3 is 13 residues long. V was shortened by 3 bases and J by 7 bases, with 11 bases between the two germline ends. The CDR3 region is CATSDPGLGGYTF. CDR3 nucleotides: TGTGCCACCAGTGATCCGGGTCTTGGTGGCTACACCTTC.

V is TRBV20-1 and J is TRBJ2-1; no clear D gene. Germline V CDR1 and CDR2: DFQATT, SNEGSKA (reference sequence). V lost 2 bases and J lost 6, with 17 bases in between. CDR3 length: 15 amino acids. The CDR3 DNA is TGCAGTGCTAGACTCCAACCGTCTTCGCGCAATGAGCAGTTCTTC. Its translation is CSARLQPSSRNEQFF.

The V call is TRBV27, the J call TRBJ1-5; TRBD1 aligns across 8 bases. There are 15 residues in the CDR3. With V trimmed by 2 bases and J by 6 bases, 6 bases remained unmatched. Germline assignment: CDR1 MNHEY and CDR2 SMNVEV (reference sequence). The CDR3 sequence: CASSLTGTGSQPQHF. Written as DNA, the CDR3 is TGTGCCAGCAGTTTAACCGGGACAGGCAGTCAGCCCCAGCATTTT.

This clonotype occurred once. V is TRBV5-1 and J is TRBJ1-2, with unresolved D. The germline V gene encodes CDR1 SGHRS and CDR2 YFSETQ. This CDR3 spans 13 amino acids. The V gene lost 2 bases and the J gene lost 4 bases, with 9 bases spanning the gap. Written as DNA, the CDR3 is TGCGCCAGCAGCTTTGATGCGTCCTATGGCTACACCTTC. Translation: CASSFDASYGYTF.

The chain has TRBV15 and TRBJ2-5, with D unclear. Gene TRBJ2-7 matches the end of the DNA better, so the J call may be wrong. The CDR3 consists of 13 residues. Looked up from germline, CDR1 is LNHNV and CDR2 is YYDKDF (reference sequence). The CDR3 nucleotides are TGTGCCACTGCCGGCGACCAACCCTCCGAGCAGTACTTC. This gives the protein CATAGDQPSEQYF.

This clonotype was detected only a few times. The V and J genes are TRBV25-1 and TRBJ2-3, with D perhaps matching TRBD2 (5 bases). The germline V and J ends were trimmed by 1 base and 2 bases, with 19 bases remaining between them. The CDR3 is made up of 18 amino acids. Germline values: CDR1 MGHDK, CDR2 SYGVNS. The CDR3 protein is CASSELRLTEGSTDTQYF. In DNA form, the CDR3 reads TGTGCCAGCAGTGAATTGAGACTTACCGAGGGCTCCACAGATACGCAGTATTTT.

The chain recombines TRBV6-1 with TRBJ2-5; 10 bases align to TRBD2. J was trimmed by 3 bases and V by 10 bases; bases with no gene match: 11. Per germline, CDR1 MNHNS and CDR2 SASEGT. The CDR3 covers 15 residues. The CDR3 sequence: CATLAAGGLKETQYF. The CDR3, as DNA: TGTGCCACCTTGGCAGCGGGGGGGCTAAAAGAGACCCAGTACTTC.

This clonotype was found a few times. The chain uses TRBV20-1 and TRBJ1-2; 10 bases match TRBD1. CDR1 is DFQATT, CDR2 SNEGSKA, per germline (reference sequence). The CDR3 runs to 14 residues. V was pared by 3 bases and J by 8 bases, with 9 bases of the junction left unmatched. The CDR3: CSASVSGTGEGYTF. In DNA, the CDR3 is TGCAGTGCTAGCGTTTCCGGGACAGGGGAAGGCTACACCTTC.